This T cell receptor (beta chain) was recorded in a study of blood T cell repertoires in COVID-19. The repertoire was sequenced with immunoSEQ multiplex PCR; TCRdb's copy has only in-frame clones and lacks some. The sample has 150,000 to 200,000 clones, approximately 86% seen once. Trimming removed 1 base from V and 8 bases from J; junction bases left unmatched: 10. Germline V gene sequence: CDR1 MNHEY, CDR2 SVGEGT. The length of the CDR3 is 17 residues. Sequencing was done on a sample of peripheral blood. The genes are TRBV6-2 or TRBV6-3 and TRBJ2-3; 12 nucleotides agree with TRBD2. The sequence was obtained from a man between 65 and 85 years old with active or convalescent COVID-19. CDR3: CASSYFKTSGGYFTQYF. In DNA, the CDR3 is TGTGCCAGCAGTTACTTCAAGACTAGCGGGGGTTACTTTACGCAGTATTTT.